This T cell receptor (beta chain) was obtained from a study of blood T cell repertoires in COVID-19. Clones were sequenced by immunoSEQ multiplex PCR, and TCRdb holds only the in-frame ones, with some missing. The data hold about 40,000 clones, with approximately 90% observed a single time. V shed 3 bases, J shed 8 bases, and the junction held 12 bases outside the gene matches. Germline assignment: CDR1 DFQATT and CDR2 SNEGSKA (reference sequence). This CDR3 spans 15 amino acids. The receptor's source is a woman of 80 years or more with active COVID-19. The J gene is TRBJ2-3, the V gene TRBV20-1; 9 positions match TRBD1. Sequencing input: peripheral blood. The CDR3 loop reads CSASQWDREAGTQYF. In DNA form, the CDR3 reads TGCAGTGCTAGTCAGTGGGACAGGGAAGCGGGTACGCAGTATTTT.